This TCR beta chain was profiled in a study of T-cell reconstitution after alpha-beta-depleted transplantation in children. From germline, CDR1 is LNHNV and CDR2 YYDKDF (reference sequence). Trimming took 0 bases from V and 1 from J; bases not matched to a gene: 3. The CDR3 has 17 residues. Library preparation (for TCRbeta) was performed with unique molecular identifiers. TCRdb reprocessed the PCR reads with MiXCR, giving one entry per CDR3 protein. The sample has about 500,000 distinct CDR3 sequences; less than 35% are singletons. The chain employs TRBV15 and TRBJ2-1; 10 bases match TRBD2. The sample in question was PBMCs from the stem cell graft donor, obtained from the stem cell graft. This receptor was taken from a human donor who donated a stem cell graft to a child with aplastic anemia. CDR3 protein: CATSRDGTSVSYNEQFF. Here the CDR3 DNA reads TGTGCCACCAGCAGAGATGGGACTAGCGTTTCCTACAATGAGCAGTTCTTC.